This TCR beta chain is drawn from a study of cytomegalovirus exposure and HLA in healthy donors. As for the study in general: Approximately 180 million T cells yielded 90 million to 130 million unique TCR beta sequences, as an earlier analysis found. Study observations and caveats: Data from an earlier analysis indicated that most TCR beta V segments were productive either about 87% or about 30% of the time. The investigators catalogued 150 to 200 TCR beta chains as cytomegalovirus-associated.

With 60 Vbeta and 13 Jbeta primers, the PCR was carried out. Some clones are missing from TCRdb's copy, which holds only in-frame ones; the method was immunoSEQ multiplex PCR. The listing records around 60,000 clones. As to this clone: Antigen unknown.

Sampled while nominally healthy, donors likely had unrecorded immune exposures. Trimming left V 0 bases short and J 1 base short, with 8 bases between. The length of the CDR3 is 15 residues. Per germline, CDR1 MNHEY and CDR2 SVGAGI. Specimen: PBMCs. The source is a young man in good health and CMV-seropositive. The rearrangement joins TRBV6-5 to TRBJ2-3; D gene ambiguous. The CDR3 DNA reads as TGTGCCAGCAGTTACTCGCGGCTTGGCACAGATACGCAGTATTTT. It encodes CASSYSRLGTDTQYF.